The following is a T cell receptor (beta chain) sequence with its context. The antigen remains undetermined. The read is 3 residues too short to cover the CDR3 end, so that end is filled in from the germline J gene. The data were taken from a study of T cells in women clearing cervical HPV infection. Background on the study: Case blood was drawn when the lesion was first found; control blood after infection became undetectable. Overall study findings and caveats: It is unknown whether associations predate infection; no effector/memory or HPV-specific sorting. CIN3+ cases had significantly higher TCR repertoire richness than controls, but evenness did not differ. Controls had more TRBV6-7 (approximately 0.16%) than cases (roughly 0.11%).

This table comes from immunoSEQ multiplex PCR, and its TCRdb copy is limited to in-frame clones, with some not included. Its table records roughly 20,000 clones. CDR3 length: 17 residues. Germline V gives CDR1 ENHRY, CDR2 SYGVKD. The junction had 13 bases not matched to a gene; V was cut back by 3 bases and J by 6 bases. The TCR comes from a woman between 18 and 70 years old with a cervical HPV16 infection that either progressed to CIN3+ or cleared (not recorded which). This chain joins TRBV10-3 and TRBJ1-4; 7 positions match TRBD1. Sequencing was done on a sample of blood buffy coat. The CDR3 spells CAISDPSSPGGYEKLFF. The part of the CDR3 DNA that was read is TGTGCCATCAGTGACCCCTCGAGTCCAGGGGGTTATGAAAAA.